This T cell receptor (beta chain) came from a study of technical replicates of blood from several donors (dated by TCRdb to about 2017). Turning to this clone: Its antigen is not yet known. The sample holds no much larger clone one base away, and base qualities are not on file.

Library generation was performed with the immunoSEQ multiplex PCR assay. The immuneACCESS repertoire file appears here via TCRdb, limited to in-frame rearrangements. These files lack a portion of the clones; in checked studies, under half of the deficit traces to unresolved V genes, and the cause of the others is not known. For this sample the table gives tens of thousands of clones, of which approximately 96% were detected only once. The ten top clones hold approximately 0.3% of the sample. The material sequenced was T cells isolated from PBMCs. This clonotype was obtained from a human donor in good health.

The DNA is TGCGCCAGCAGCTTCGAAGAGACCCAGTACTTC. Translated, it gives CASSFEETQYF. The chain couples TRBV5-1 to TRBJ2-5; the D gene lacks a confident call. The CDR3 measures 11 amino acids from cysteine to phenylalanine. This entry keeps only the CDR3 DNA: 33 bases, framed from base 1. Deletion took 2 bases off V and 3 bases off J, with a span of 2 bases between the germline ends. From a lookup of the germline V gene, CDR1 and CDR2 are SGHRS and YFSETQ.